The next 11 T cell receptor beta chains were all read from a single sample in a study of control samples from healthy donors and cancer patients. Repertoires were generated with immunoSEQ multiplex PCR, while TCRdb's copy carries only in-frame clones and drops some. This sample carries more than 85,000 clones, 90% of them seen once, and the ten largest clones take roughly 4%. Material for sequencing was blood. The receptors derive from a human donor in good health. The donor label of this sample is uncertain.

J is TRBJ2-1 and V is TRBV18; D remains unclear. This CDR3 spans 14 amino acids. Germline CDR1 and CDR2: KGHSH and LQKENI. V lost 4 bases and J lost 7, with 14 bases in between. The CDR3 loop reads CASSHSRVGNEQFF. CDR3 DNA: TGTGCCAGCTCACACAGCCGCGTAGGAAATGAGCAGTTCTTC. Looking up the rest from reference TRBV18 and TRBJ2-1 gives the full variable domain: NAGVMQNPRHLVRRRGQEARLRCSPMKGHSHVYWYRQLPEEGLKFMVYLQKENIIDESGMPKERFSAEFPKEGPSILRIQQVVRGDSAAYFCASSHSRVGNEQFFGPGTRLTVL.

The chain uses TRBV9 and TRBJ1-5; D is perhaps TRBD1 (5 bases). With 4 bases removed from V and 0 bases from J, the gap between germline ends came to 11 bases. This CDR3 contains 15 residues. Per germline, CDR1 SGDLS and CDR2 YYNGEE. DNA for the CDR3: TGTGCCAGCAGCCAGGGCTCTTATAGCAATCAGCCCCAGCATTTT. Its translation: CASSQGSYSNQPQHF.

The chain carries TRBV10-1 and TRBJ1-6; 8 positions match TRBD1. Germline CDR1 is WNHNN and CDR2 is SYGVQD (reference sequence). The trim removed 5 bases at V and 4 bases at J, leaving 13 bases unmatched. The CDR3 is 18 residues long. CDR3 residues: CASSTTGAKGDYNSPLHF. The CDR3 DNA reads TGCGCCAGCAGTACGACAGGGGCAAAGGGAGATTATAATTCACCCCTCCACTTT.

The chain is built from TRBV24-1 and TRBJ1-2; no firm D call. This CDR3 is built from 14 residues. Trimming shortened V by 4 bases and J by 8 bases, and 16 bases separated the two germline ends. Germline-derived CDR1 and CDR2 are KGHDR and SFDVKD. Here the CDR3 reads CATSESGDLMGYTF. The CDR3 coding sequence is TGTGCCACCAGTGAGAGTGGGGATCTTATGGGCTACACCTTC.

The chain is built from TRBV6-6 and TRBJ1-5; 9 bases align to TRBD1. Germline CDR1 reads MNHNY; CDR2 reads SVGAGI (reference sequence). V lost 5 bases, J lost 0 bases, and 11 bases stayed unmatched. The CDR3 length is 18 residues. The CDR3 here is CASSPPGQGLYSNQPQHF. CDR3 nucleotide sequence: TGTGCCAGCAGTCCTCCGGGACAGGGTTTATATAGCAATCAGCCCCAGCATTTT.

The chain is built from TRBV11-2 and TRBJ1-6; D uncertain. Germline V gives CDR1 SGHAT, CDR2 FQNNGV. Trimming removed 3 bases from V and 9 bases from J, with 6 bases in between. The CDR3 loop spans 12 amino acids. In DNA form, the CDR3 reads TGTGCCAGCAGCTTGACACCTTCACCCCTCCACTTT. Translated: CASSLTPSPLHF.

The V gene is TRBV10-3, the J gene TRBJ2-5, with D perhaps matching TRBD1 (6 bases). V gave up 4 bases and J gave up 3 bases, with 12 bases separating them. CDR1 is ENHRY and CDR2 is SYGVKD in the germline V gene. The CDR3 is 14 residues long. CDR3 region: CAISGGRTEETQYF. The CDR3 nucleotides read TGTGCCATCAGTGGCGGACGGACAGAAGAGACCCAGTACTTC.

CDR3 in amino acids: CASSPRLVSEQFF. CDR3 DNA sequence: TGTGCCAGCTCACCTAGGCTTGTTAGTGAGCAGTTCTTC. The gene calls are TRBV18 and TRBJ2-1; D not certain. Per germline, CDR1 KGHSH and CDR2 LQKENI. The CDR3 contains 13 residues. Trimming took off 3 bases at V and 9 bases at J, with 12 bases between the two ends. Complete variable domain (other parts from reference TRBV18 and TRBJ2-1): NAGVMQNPRHLVRRRGQEARLRCSPMKGHSHVYWYRQLPEEGLKFMVYLQKENIIDESGMPKERFSAEFPKEGPSILRIQQVVRGDSAAYFCASSPRLVSEQFFGPGTRLTVL.

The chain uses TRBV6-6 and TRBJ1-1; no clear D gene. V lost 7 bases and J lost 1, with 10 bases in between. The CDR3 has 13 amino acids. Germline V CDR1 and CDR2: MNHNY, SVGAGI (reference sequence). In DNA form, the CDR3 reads TGTGCCAGCACAGAGGGCCCGAACACTGAAGCTTTCTTT. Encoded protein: CASTEGPNTEAFF.

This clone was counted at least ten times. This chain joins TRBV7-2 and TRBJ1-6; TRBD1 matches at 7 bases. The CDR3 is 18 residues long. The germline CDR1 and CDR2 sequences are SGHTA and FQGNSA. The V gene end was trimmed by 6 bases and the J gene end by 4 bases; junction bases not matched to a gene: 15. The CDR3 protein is CASSPEVVDREYNSPLHF. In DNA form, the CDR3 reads TGTGCCAGCAGTCCCGAGGTCGTAGACAGGGAGTATAATTCACCCCTCCACTTT.

The CDR3 here is CASRDKQLADSTDTQYF. The CDR3 DNA sequence: TGTGCCAGTAGGGACAAACAACTAGCGGACAGCACAGATACGCAGTATTTT. The gene calls are TRBV19 and TRBJ2-3; 8 bases align to TRBD2. The CDR3 has 17 residues. Per the germline V gene, CDR1 is LNHDA and CDR2 is SQIVND (reference sequence). Germline trimming cut 6 bases from V and 0 bases from J; bases unmatched to any gene: 11.